This T cell receptor (beta chain) came from a study of CD4 and CD8 cells across lung adenocarcinoma regions. One entry per CDR3 protein results from TCRdb running MiXCR on the PCR reads. The sample includes fewer than 30,000 distinct CDR3 sequences, approximately 51% of them seen just once. Germline-derived CDR1 and CDR2 are GTSNPN and SVGIG (reference sequence). CDR3 length: 12 residues. Donors had localized lung adenocarcinoma, a non-small cell lung cancer. Sequenced input: CD8+ T cells from the center of a lung tumor. This clonotype originated in a male donor with lung adenocarcinoma. The CD4 and CD8 labels of this study may be unreliable. This chain joins TRBV30 and TRBJ2-1; the match to TRBD1 covers 10 bases. With the DNA end fitting TRBJ2-7 better, the J assignment may be wrong. CDR3 amino acids: CAFYRDRGEQYF. In DNA, the CDR3 is TGTGCCTTTTACCGGGACAGGGGCGAGCAGTACTTC.